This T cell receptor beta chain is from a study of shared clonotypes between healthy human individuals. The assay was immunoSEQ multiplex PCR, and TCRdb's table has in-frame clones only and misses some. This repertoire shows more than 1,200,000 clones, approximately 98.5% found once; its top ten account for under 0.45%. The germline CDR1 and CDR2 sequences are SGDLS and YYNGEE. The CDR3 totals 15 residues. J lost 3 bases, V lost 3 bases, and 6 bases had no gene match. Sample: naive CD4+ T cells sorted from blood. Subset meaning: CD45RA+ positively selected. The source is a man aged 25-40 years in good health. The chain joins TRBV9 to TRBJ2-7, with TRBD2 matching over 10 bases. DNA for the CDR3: TGTGCCAGCAGCGCTGGACTAGCGGAGAACTACGAGCAGTACTTC. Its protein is CASSAGLAENYEQYF.